The sample holds a few counts of the clone carrying this TCR beta chain. Its matching antigen is unknown. Template material for amplifying TCR beta CDR3 regions consisted of RNA transcripts. Carried out on the TCR CDR3, a first-round RT-PCR used the HTBI primer set. TCRdb redid the calling of the multiplex PCR reads with MiXCR, one entry per CDR3 protein. The data hold about 840,000 distinct CDR3 sequences, with about 38% observed a single time. Patients showing uncontrolled infection, other autoimmune disease, pregnancy or lactation were ineligible. PBMCs were collected from an approximately 9.3 ml volume of fresh peripheral blood. The data originate from a study of T cells in Graves' hyperthyroidism and ophthalmopathy. Study results and limitations: Blood also held most thyroid clonotypes expanded beyond 0.001.

V lost 6 bases to trimming and J lost 8 bases; unmatched junction nucleotides: 5. Germline CDR1 reads MGHDK; CDR2 reads SYGVNS. This CDR3 is built from 15 residues. The source is a man aged 18-30 years with Graves' hyperthyroidism. The chain recombines TRBV25-1 with TRBJ1-6, with 12 bases matching TRBD1. The material sequenced was blood. CDR3 nucleotides: TGTGCCAGCAGCGGGGGACAGGGGGCCGATTCACCCCTCCACTTT. Protein sequence: CASSGGQGADSPLHF.